This T cell receptor beta chain was captured by sequencing in a study of cytomegalovirus exposure and HLA in healthy donors. Comment on this clone: The antigen remains unidentified.

This CDR3 has 15 amino acids. Trimming took 3 bases from V and 4 from J, leaving 12 bases between them. Germline values: CDR1 SEHNR, CDR2 FQNEAQ (reference sequence). The PCR used 60 Vbeta and 13 Jbeta primers. Using immunoSEQ multiplex PCR, the repertoire was profiled, and TCRdb retains in-frame clones only, with some absent. This table holds 120,000 to 150,000 clones, over 65% found once. Notes on the study in general: Follow-up analysis found HLA locus-dependent TCR association rates, highest for DRB1 and lowest for HLA-C. Earlier analysis looked at TCR beta V segments, and most were productive about 90% or about 30% of the time.

The chain combines TRBV7-9 with TRBJ2-2; no clear D. The clonotype originates from a man aged 35-49 years in good health and CMV-seropositive. Sequencing input: PBMCs. The CDR3 protein is CASSLVLTGTGELFF. The DNA of the CDR3 is TGTGCCAGCAGCTTGGTCCTTACGGGCACCGGGGAGCTGTTTTTT.